The rows below give T cell receptor beta chains drawn from one sample of a study of blood T cell repertoires in COVID-19. Here immunoSEQ multiplex PCR was the method, and the copy in TCRdb shows in-frame clones only, minus some. Here the sample spans around 110,000 clones, about four fifths being singletons. Sequencing was carried out using peripheral blood. These TCRs come from a man aged 60-69 years with active or convalescent COVID-19. The CDR3 runs from the conserved cysteine through the conserved F or W. D genes are given only for firm matches. Size values are once, few and many counts, or a class for expanded clones, and some rows have none.

j_gene	v_gene	d_gene	abundance	CDR3aa	CDR3nt
TRBJ1-1	TRBV20-1	TRBD1	NA	CSASRDSENTEAFF	TGCAGTGCTAGTCGGGACAGTGAAAACACTGAAGCTTTCTTT
TRBJ1-2	TRBV27	NA	NA	CASLSGAGAGYTF	TGTGCCAGCCTGTCAGGCGCCGGTGCTGGCTACACCTTC
TRBJ2-3	TRBV2	NA	NA	CATTRGEDTDTQYF	TGTGCCACCACTCGTGGAGAGGACACAGATACGCAGTATTTT
TRBJ1-6	TRBV28	NA	NA	CATGGWGSTPLHF	TGTGCCACCGGCGGCTGGGGCTCGACACCCCTCCACTTT
TRBJ1-6	TRBV27	NA	NA	CASTLSGHYLHSPLHF	TGTGCCAGCACCTTATCTGGGCATTACCTCCATTCACCCCTCCACTTT
TRBJ1-5	TRBV18	NA	NA	CASSPPGGLGGNQPQHF	TGTGCCAGCTCACCCCCGGGGGGTCTCGGGGGGAATCAGCCCCAGCATTTT
TRBJ2-2	TRBV2	NA	NA	CASRENRPSTGELFF	TGTGCCAGCAGGGAAAACCGACCTAGCACCGGGGAGCTGTTTTTT
TRBJ2-3	TRBV18	NA	NA	CASSQLRGDTQYF	TGTGCCAGCTCACAGCTCCGGGGGGATACGCAGTATTTT
TRBJ2-1	TRBV20-1	TRBD2	NA	CSASKLAGVEQFF	TGCAGTGCTAGTAAACTAGCGGGAGTTGAGCAGTTCTTC
TRBJ2-7	TRBV7-9	NA	few	CASINKGVSLSYEQYF	TGTGCCAGCATTAATAAGGGGGTCTCACTGTCCTACGAGCAGTACTTC
TRBJ1-5	TRBV27	NA	NA	CASSLERGDFSQHF	TGTGCCAGCAGTTTAGAAAGGGGCGACTTTTCCCAGCATTTT
TRBJ2-2	TRBV5-1	TRBD1	NA	CASSPTGGTTGELFF	TGCGCCAGCAGCCCGACAGGGGGGACCACCGGGGAGCTGTTTTTT
TRBJ2-1	TRBV7-2	TRBD1	NA	CASSLRQSTGGNEQFF	TGTGCCAGCAGCTTACGCCAATCGACAGGGGGCAATGAGCAGTTCTTC
TRBJ2-7	TRBV5-1	NA	once	CASSPTDSYEQYF	TGCGCCAGCAGCCCTACCGACAGCTACGAGCAGTACTTC
TRBJ1-6	TRBV30	NA	NA	CAAGGGTNSPLHF	TGTGCCGCGGGGGGGGGAACTAATTCACCCCTCCACTTT
TRBJ2-2	TRBV7-9	TRBD2	NA	CASSLVFLAGTTGELFF	TGTGCCAGCAGCTTAGTTTTCCTAGCGGGTACTACCGGGGAGCTGTTTTTT